What follows are 7 T cell receptor beta chains derived from one specimen sequenced in a study of T cell responses to AZD1222 COVID-19 vaccine. Clones were read by immunoSEQ multiplex PCR, and TCRdb kept only the in-frame ones, dropping some. The repertoire has fewer than 200,000 clones, 92% of them found once; the top ten carry more than 9%. Source: peripheral blood, taken on day 0 of AZD1222 vaccination. These receptors came from an adult in good health.

In DNA, the CDR3 is TGTGCCAGCAGCGTAGGGTCAGGGGATGGCTACACCTTC. Amino acids: CASSVGSGDGYTF. J is TRBJ1-2 and V is TRBV9, with a possible D match to TRBD1 (6 bases). Trimming stripped 0 bases from V and 6 bases from J, with 9 bases between. CDR1 is SGDLS and CDR2 is YYNGEE in the germline V gene. This CDR3 comprises 13 residues. Supplemented by reference TRBV9 and TRBJ1-2, the full variable domain reads DSGVTQTPKHLITATGQRVTLRCSPRSGDLSVYWYQQSLDQGLQFLIQYYNGEERAKGNILERFSAQQFPDLHSELNLSSLELGDSALYFCASSVGSGDGYTFGSGTRLTVV.

The rearrangement uses TRBV18 and TRBJ2-6; perhaps TRBD2 as D (5 bases). Germline-derived CDR1 and CDR2 are KGHSH and LQKENI. The CDR3 covers 17 residues. V gave up 6 bases and J gave up 2 bases, with 17 bases separating them. The CDR3 protein is CASSAWTLDAGANVLTF. The DNA for the CDR3 is TGTGCCAGCTCTGCTTGGACTCTCGACGCTGGGGCCAACGTCCTGACTTTC.

This chain links TRBV4-2 with TRBJ2-6; D may be TRBD1 (6 bases). From germline, CDR1 is LGHNA and CDR2 YNFKEQ. This CDR3 spans 16 amino acids. The V and J ends lost 2 bases and 2 bases respectively, with 10 bases between them. CDR3 sequence reads: CASSQPQGAGANVLTF. CDR3 in DNA: TGTGCCAGCAGCCAACCACAGGGAGCTGGGGCCAACGTCCTGACTTTC.

This chain links TRBV28 with TRBJ1-3; D remains unclear. CDR3 length: 14 amino acids. Between the trimmed V and J ends, which lost 7 bases and 1 base, there was a span of 11 bases. Germline assignment: CDR1 MDHEN and CDR2 SYDVKM. CDR3 protein: CASTSVRSGNTIYF. DNA for the CDR3: TGTGCCAGCACCTCCGTCCGATCTGGAAACACCATATATTTT.

Details on this clone: Other DNA sequences in the sample encode the same CDR3. This chain links TRBV11-2 with TRBJ1-2; 7 positions match TRBD1. Germline V gene sequence: CDR1 SGHAT, CDR2 FQNNGV. Trimming cost V 5 bases and J 5 bases; bases outside gene matches: 5. The CDR3 sequence is 13 residues long. This CDR3 is CASSPDRAYGYTF. The CDR3 bases are TGTGCCAGCAGCCCCGACAGGGCTTATGGCTACACCTTC. Full variable domain (rest looked up from reference TRBV11-2 and TRBJ1-2): EAGVAQSPRYKIIEKRQSVAFWCNPISGHATLYWYQQILGQGPKLLIQFQNNGVVDDSQLPKDRFSAERLKGVDSTLKIQPAKLEDSAVYLCASSPDRAYGYTFGSGTRLTVV.

This rearrangement joins TRBV6-5 to TRBJ1-4; D is undetermined. V dropped 5 bases and J dropped 7 bases, with 14 bases sitting between them. Germline loops: CDR1 MNHEY, CDR2 SVGAGI. The length of the CDR3 is 14 residues. CDR3 region: CASSPKSFGEKLFF. For the CDR3, the DNA is TGTGCCAGCAGTCCTAAGTCGTTTGGTGAAAAACTGTTTTTT.

This chain joins TRBV28 and TRBJ1-2; D not resolved. Germline assignment: CDR1 MDHEN and CDR2 SYDVKM. The CDR3 is 12 residues long. Trimming took off 10 bases at V and 1 base at J, with 10 bases between the two ends. The CDR3 DNA is TGTGCCACCTTCCATTTTAACTATGGCTACACCTTC. Residues: CATFHFNYGYTF.